The 24 T cell receptor beta chains below all came from one sample that was sequenced in a study of cytomegalovirus exposure and HLA in healthy donors. The PCR employed 60 Vbeta primers together with 13 Jbeta primers. Profiled with immunoSEQ multiplex PCR; TCRdb holds only in-frame clones, not every one. The record lists about 160,000 clones, of which the ten most abundant hold roughly 1.9%. Sequences were obtained from PBMCs. Source of these receptors: a man aged 25 to 45 in good health and CMV-seronegative.

Note on this clone: Distinct nucleotide sequences in the sample also encode this CDR3. V is TRBV7-9 and J is TRBJ1-6; D uncertain. This CDR3 is 15 amino acids long. The germline CDR1 and CDR2 sequences are SEHNR and FQNEAQ (reference sequence). Trimming left V 1 base short and J 0 bases short, with 4 bases between. This chain's CDR3 is CASSLGSSYNSPLHF. The CDR3 DNA sequence: TGTGCCAGCAGCTTAGGCAGCTCCTATAATTCACCCCTCCACTTT.

This chain links TRBV10-2 with TRBJ1-1, with D unresolved. From germline, CDR1 is WSHSY and CDR2 SAAADI. Trimming stripped 6 bases from V and 1 base from J, with 12 bases between. This CDR3 region has 14 residues. This CDR3 is CASSFAPRNTEAFF. CDR3 in DNA: TGCGCCAGCAGCTTCGCCCCGAGGAACACTGAAGCTTTCTTT.

This CDR3 is CASSLGLGQGQEKLFF. The CDR3 DNA sequence: TGTGCCAGCAGTTTAGGGCTCGGACAGGGACAAGAAAAACTGTTTTTT. J is TRBJ1-4 and V is TRBV27; 8 bases are a match to TRBD1. Germline V lookup: CDR1 MNHEY, CDR2 SMNVEV (reference sequence). Unmatched junction bases numbered 10, after V lost 2 bases and J lost 8 bases. The CDR3 contains 16 residues.

V gene TRBV7-9 combines with J gene TRBJ1-5; 7 bases map to TRBD1. The CDR3 loop spans 14 amino acids. The V segment lost 5 bases and the J segment 7 bases; nucleotides outside the gene matches: 8. Germline CDR1 and CDR2: SEHNR and FQNEAQ (reference sequence). Written as DNA, the CDR3 is TGTGCCAGCAGCGGTGGGGCAGGGGGGCAGCCCCAGCATTTT. Its translation: CASSGGAGGQPQHF. The full variable domain, in which reference TRBV7-9 and TRBJ1-5 provide the parts outside the CDR3, is DTGVSQNPRHKITKRGQNVTFRCDPISEHNRLYWYRQTLGQGPEFLTYFQNEAQLEKSRLLSDRFSAERPKGSFSTLEIQRTEQGDSAMYLCASSGGAGGQPQHFGDGTRLSIL.

V gene TRBV29-1 combines with J gene TRBJ1-4; D call uncertain. This CDR3 is 13 amino acids long. Germline V gene data show CDR1 as SQVTM and CDR2 as ANQGSEA. Trimming took 6 bases from V and 8 from J, leaving 16 bases between them. The CDR3, as DNA: TGCAGCGTGCCGGGTTCGGGGATAGAAAAACTGTTTTTT. It yields the protein CSVPGSGIEKLFF. Supplemented by reference TRBV29-1 and TRBJ1-4, the full variable domain reads SAVISQKPSRDICQRGTSLTIQCQVDSQVTMMFWYRQQPGQSLTLIATANQGSEATYESGFVIDKFPISRPNLTFSTLTVSNMSPEDSSIYLCSVPGSGIEKLFFGSGTQLSVL.

The V and J genes are TRBV19 and TRBJ1-4; D is ambiguous. Germline V gene lookup returns CDR1 LNHDA and CDR2 SQIVND (reference sequence). The CDR3 length is 14 residues. The V end lost 5 bases, the J end lost 4 bases, and 11 bases lay between the germline ends. DNA of the CDR3: TGTGCCAGTAGTTCACAGCCATATAATGAAAAACTGTTTTTT. Encoded protein: CASSSQPYNEKLFF.

The V gene is TRBV5-1, the J gene TRBJ1-3; D not certain. The V and J ends lost 4 bases and 0 bases respectively, with 14 bases between them. This CDR3 spans 16 amino acids. In germline, CDR1 is SGHRS, CDR2 YFSETQ. The CDR3 region is CASSPQPGSSGNTIYF. The CDR3 coding sequence is TGCGCCAGCAGCCCACAGCCAGGAAGCTCTGGAAACACCATATATTTT.

This chain uses TRBV4-1 with TRBJ2-7, with 10 nucleotides matching TRBD1. Germline CDR1 is MGHRA and CDR2 is YSYEKL. Unmatched junction bases numbered 6, after V lost 4 bases and J lost 3 bases. This CDR3 is built from 15 residues. CDR3 amino acids: CASSRGTGAVYEQYF. CDR3 DNA: TGCGCCAGCAGCCGCGGGACAGGGGCCGTCTACGAGCAGTACTTC.

The V call is TRBV7-8, the J call TRBJ2-1, with 14 bases fitting TRBD2. Germline CDR1 SGHVS, CDR2 FQNEAQ. This CDR3 region has 19 residues. J lost 3 bases, V lost 4 bases, and 11 bases had no gene match. The CDR3 sequence: CASSSPTTSGRALYNEQFF. DNA of the CDR3: TGTGCCAGCAGCTCCCCGACGACTAGCGGGAGGGCCCTCTACAATGAGCAGTTCTTC.

This rearrangement joins TRBV2 to TRBJ1-2; perhaps TRBD1 as D (5 bases). Trimming cost V 10 bases and J 8 bases, with 14 bases left between them. This CDR3 contains 11 residues. Germline CDR1 and CDR2: SNHLY and FYNNEI. This chain's CDR3 is CATQGLWGYTF. The CDR3 DNA reads as TGTGCCACTCAGGGTTTGTGGGGCTACACCTTC.

The chain has TRBV10-3 and TRBJ1-2; 9 nucleotides line up with TRBD1. This CDR3 is built from 13 residues. Germline V gene sequence: CDR1 ENHRY, CDR2 SYGVKD. J was trimmed by 8 bases and V by 9 bases; bases with no gene match: 10. The CDR3 bases are TGTGCCATTTCCGGGACAGGGCTGTGGGGCTACACCTTC. It encodes CAISGTGLWGYTF.

The J gene is TRBJ2-1, the V gene TRBV27; D is undetermined. Trimming removed 3 bases from V and 3 bases from J, with 9 bases in between. This CDR3 is built from 14 residues. Germline CDR1 MNHEY, CDR2 SMNVEV (reference sequence). This chain's CDR3 is CASSFQDVYNEQFF. CDR3 coding DNA: TGTGCCAGCAGTTTCCAGGATGTCTACAATGAGCAGTTCTTC.

The chain employs TRBV25-1 and TRBJ1-5; D gene ambiguous. Germline CDR1 and CDR2: MGHDK and SYGVNS. The germline V and J ends were trimmed by 3 bases and 0 bases, with 12 bases remaining between them. The CDR3 runs 16 residues. The CDR3 here is CASSESPGYSNQPQHF. Written as DNA, the CDR3 is TGTGCCAGCAGTGAGTCGCCAGGCTATAGCAATCAGCCCCAGCATTTT.

The genes are TRBV6-5 and TRBJ1-1; D is perhaps TRBD1 (6 bases). V was shortened by 2 bases and J by 6 bases, with 16 bases between the two germline ends. Germline V CDR1 and CDR2: MNHEY, SVGAGI. This CDR3 region has 15 residues. CDR3 residues: CASSYTLSGAPEAFF. The CDR3 DNA sequence: TGTGCCAGCAGTTACACGTTGTCAGGGGCTCCTGAAGCTTTCTTT.

V is TRBV5-4 and J is TRBJ2-3; 8 bases match TRBD2. Germline CDR1 is SGHNT and CDR2 is YYREEE (reference sequence). The CDR3 has 16 amino acids. Trimming at V came to 0 bases and at J to 1 base, leaving 4 bases not matched to a gene. CDR3 in amino acids: CASSLGGTRRTDTQYF. Here the CDR3 DNA reads TGTGCCAGCAGCTTGGGGGGGACTAGACGCACAGATACGCAGTATTTT.

V usage is TRBV15 and J usage is TRBJ2-2; weak D call: TRBD2 (5 bases). The CDR3 loop spans 15 amino acids. Germline assignment: CDR1 LNHNV and CDR2 YYDKDF (reference sequence). The V end was cut by 3 bases, the J end by 6 bases, with 14 bases between. CDR3 DNA: TGTGCCACCAGCAGGGTATGGGAGATGCCCGGGGAGCTGTTTTTT. This codes for CATSRVWEMPGELFF.

The V and J genes are TRBV16 and TRBJ1-4; tentative D call: TRBD1 (6 bases). CDR3 length: 14 residues. Germline CDR1 reads KGHSY; CDR2 reads FQNENV. Trimming left V 4 bases short and J 5 bases short, with 11 bases between. CDR3 amino acids: CASSPSDSNEKLFF. The CDR3 DNA is TGTGCCAGCAGCCCGTCGGACAGCAATGAAAAACTGTTTTTT.

V gene TRBV5-4 combines with J gene TRBJ1-1; 10 positions match TRBD1. The germline V gene has CDR1 SGHNT and CDR2 YYREEE (reference sequence). This CDR3 comprises 15 residues. J was trimmed by 3 bases and V by 3 bases; bases with no gene match: 5. CDR3 sequence reads: CASSSGTGEDTEAFF. The CDR3 DNA is TGTGCCAGCAGCTCCGGGACAGGGGAGGACACTGAAGCTTTCTTT.

Remarks on this clone: Other DNA sequences of this sample code for an identical CDR3. This rearrangement joins TRBV18 to TRBJ2-7; tentatively, D is TRBD1 (6 bases). Trimming stripped 5 bases from V and 2 bases from J, with 13 bases between. This CDR3 is built from 14 residues. CDR1 KGHSH and CDR2 LQKENI come from the germline V gene. CDR3 amino acids: CASSNPGTTYEQYF. DNA for the CDR3: TGTGCCAGCTCAAACCCCGGGACAACCTACGAGCAGTACTTC.

The chain employs TRBV18 and TRBJ1-3, with a tentative D call TRBD1 (5 bases). The germline CDR1 and CDR2 sequences are KGHSH and LQKENI. Trimming left V 0 bases short and J 2 bases short, with 8 bases between. The CDR3 loop spans 15 amino acids. DNA of the CDR3: TGTGCCAGCTCACCACCGGGGGGTCCTGGAAACACCATATATTTT. Residues: CASSPPGGPGNTIYF.

DNA for the CDR3: TGTGCCACAAGGGAGCGCGGGAGGGGGCAAGAGACCCAGTACTTC. This codes for CATRERGRGQETQYF. The genes are TRBV19 and TRBJ2-5; 9 bases line up with TRBD2. CDR3 length equals 15 residues. CDR1 is LNHDA, CDR2 SQIVND, per germline (reference sequence). The V gene end was trimmed by 10 bases and the J gene end by 2 bases; junction bases not matched to a gene: 11.

The chain uses TRBV9 and TRBJ2-1; D is perhaps TRBD2 (5 bases). The CDR3 contains 17 residues. CDR1 SGDLS and CDR2 YYNGEE come from the germline V gene. The V and J ends lost 0 bases and 0 bases respectively, with 13 bases between them. The CDR3 is CASSVGMRARSYNEQFF. The CDR3 nucleotides read TGTGCCAGCAGCGTAGGAATGAGGGCCCGCTCCTACAATGAGCAGTTCTTC. Together with reference TRBV9 and TRBJ2-1, the CDR3 gives the full variable domain: DSGVTQTPKHLITATGQRVTLRCSPRSGDLSVYWYQQSLDQGLQFLIQYYNGEERAKGNILERFSAQQFPDLHSELNLSSLELGDSALYFCASSVGMRARSYNEQFFGPGTRLTVL.

This chain connects TRBV18 to TRBJ2-5; 8 bases agree with TRBD1. The trim removed 2 bases at V and 2 bases at J, leaving 4 bases unmatched. Germline CDR1 and CDR2: KGHSH and LQKENI. The CDR3 loop spans 15 amino acids. CDR3: CASSPMGQAQETQYF. CDR3 sequence (DNA): TGTGCCAGCTCACCAATGGGACAGGCACAAGAGACCCAGTACTTC. The full variable domain, with the rest looked up from reference TRBV18 and TRBJ2-5, is NAGVMQNPRHLVRRRGQEARLRCSPMKGHSHVYWYRQLPEEGLKFMVYLQKENIIDESGMPKERFSAEFPKEGPSILRIQQVVRGDSAAYFCASSPMGQAQETQYFGPGTRLLVL.

The CDR3 DNA follows: TGTGCCAGCAGTGCACAGGGGGGCGAGCAGTTCTTC. Amino acids: CASSAQGGEQFF. The gene calls are TRBV6-4 and TRBJ2-1; TRBD1 matches 8 bases. Per the germline V gene, CDR1 is MRHNA and CDR2 is SNTAGT. The CDR3 sequence is 12 residues long. J was trimmed by 10 bases and V by 4 bases; bases with no gene match: 3.